The source of this T cell receptor beta chain is a study of shared clonotypes between healthy human individuals. Findings and limits, study-wide: The genetic and exposure-history diversity represented was limited by few donors.

A word on this clone: Its matching antigen is unknown.

Here immunoSEQ multiplex PCR was the method, and the copy in TCRdb shows in-frame clones only, minus some. The table includes 70,000 to 95,000 clones, 62% detected once. The CDR3 sequence is 13 residues long. Germline V gene sequence: CDR1 MNHNY, CDR2 SVGAGI (reference sequence). Trimming cost V 8 bases and J 7 bases, with 17 bases left between them. This TCR was sampled from a man aged 25 to 40 in good health. Material: memory CD8+ T cells sorted from blood. Subset reported: CD45RO+ cells pooled with CCR7-negative TemRA cells. V is TRBV6-6 and J is TRBJ1-2; D not resolved. The CDR3 DNA follows: TGTGCCAGCGGAGACGGACTCGGGCCTGGCTACACCTTC. Amino acids: CASGDGLGPGYTF.